The subject of this entry is one TCR beta chain. Its specificity is not known. This specimen belongs to a study of cytomegalovirus exposure and HLA in healthy donors. Trimming shortened V by 8 bases and J by 0 bases, and 17 bases separated the two germline ends. This CDR3 comprises 15 residues. Germline CDR1 is MNHEY and CDR2 is SMNVEV (reference sequence). Overall study findings and caveats: As was reported, the HLA-A and HLA-B alleles of most subjects were accurately predicted from TCR beta sequences.

Vbeta (60) and Jbeta (13) primers were used in the PCR. Data came from immunoSEQ multiplex PCR; TCRdb stores just in-frame clones and leaves some out. Here the sample spans some 29,000 clones, 40% to 50% being singletons. This TCR derives from a woman in her forties or fifties in good health and CMV-seronegative. Sequences were obtained from PBMCs. The V call is TRBV27, the J call TRBJ2-7; unclear D gene. CDR3 protein: CASGPRLDHSYEQYF. Written as DNA, the CDR3 is TGTGCCAGCGGTCCACGCCTAGACCACTCCTACGAGCAGTACTTC.